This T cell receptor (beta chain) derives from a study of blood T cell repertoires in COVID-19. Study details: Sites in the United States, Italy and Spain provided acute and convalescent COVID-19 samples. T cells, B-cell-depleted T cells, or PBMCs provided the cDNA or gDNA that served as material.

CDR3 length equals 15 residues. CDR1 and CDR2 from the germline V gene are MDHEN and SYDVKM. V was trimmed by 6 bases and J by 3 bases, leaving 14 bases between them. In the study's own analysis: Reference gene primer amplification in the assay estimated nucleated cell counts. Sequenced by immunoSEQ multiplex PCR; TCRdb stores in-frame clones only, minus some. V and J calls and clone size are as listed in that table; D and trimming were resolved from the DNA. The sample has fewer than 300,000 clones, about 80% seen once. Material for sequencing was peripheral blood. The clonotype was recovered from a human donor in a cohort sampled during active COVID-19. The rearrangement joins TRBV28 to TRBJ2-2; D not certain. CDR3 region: CASRNTRGDTGELFF. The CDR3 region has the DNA TGTGCCAGCAGGAACACCCGCGGTGACACCGGGGAGCTGTTTTTT.